Reported below is one TCR beta chain. Antigen: not known. Regarding treatment: some 20 received Ad26.COV2.S at low or high dose, single or two shots; about 5 received placebo; per-sample allocation not given. Day 63 following the first vaccine or placebo injection was when the samples were taken. Trimming pared 7 bases from V and 2 bases from J, leaving 17 bases between. Germline V gene lookup returns CDR1 PRHDT and CDR2 FYEKMQ (reference sequence). The CDR3 has 15 amino acids. This sample was included in a study of Ad26.COV2.S vaccination and SARS-CoV-2 variants. In the study overall: Enrollment placed the donor in the COV1001 Ad26.COV2.S trial arm. Intramuscular Ad26.COV2.S at 5x10^10 or 1x10^11 viral particles.

Sequencing used immunoSEQ multiplex PCR; TCRdb keeps in-frame clones, though not all of them. The sample yields 300,000 to 400,000 clones, roughly 81% seen once. Study-wide points: Measures of TCR breadth and depth may have fallen short of total T cell responses. Reportedly, spike-specific CD8+ and CD4+ T cell responses achieved substantial breadth once vaccination had taken place.

Sequences were derived from peripheral blood, sampled in a trial of Ad26.COV2.S vaccine versus placebo. This clonotype was obtained from a person between 18 and 60 years old who received the Ad26.COV2.S COVID-19 vaccine or a placebo. The J gene is TRBJ1-2, the V gene TRBV13; a weak D match, TRBD1 (5 bases). CDR3 amino acids: CASTPFLGPNYGYTF. As DNA, the CDR3 is TGTGCCAGCACCCCATTTTTGGGACCCAACTATGGCTACACCTTC.